This entry lists 28 T cell receptor beta chains sequenced from one sample in a study of T cell responses to AZD1222 COVID-19 vaccine listed by TCRdb under 2021. The sample's time point label is to be understood as: baseline before first vaccination. The library came from the immunoSEQ multiplex PCR assay. Here the immuneACCESS table is served through TCRdb, limited to in-frame sequences with V and J called. Missing clones are a known gap in these copies; in checked studies unresolved V genes cover under half, and the rest lacks a known reason. A total of about 92,000 clones appear in this sample, around 86% of them only once. Jointly, the top ten make up roughly 10% of the sample. Sequences were derived from peripheral blood, sampled on day 0 of AZD1222 vaccination. The origin of the receptors is an adult in good health.

This clone was seen only a few times. This chain joins TRBV27 and TRBJ1-5; unclear D gene. Deletions cut 6 bases from V and 0 bases from J, with 6 bases between. The CDR3 is 13 residues long. The germline gives CDR1 MNHEY, CDR2 SMNVEV (reference sequence). This chain's CDR3 is CASSPHSNQPQHF. The CDR3 nucleotides are TGTGCCAGCAGCCCACATAGCAATCAGCCCCAGCATTTT.

V and J are TRBV7-2 and TRBJ1-6; D remains ambiguous. Trimming removed 1 base from V and 0 bases from J, with 7 bases in between. CDR1 SGHTA and CDR2 FQGNSA come from the germline V gene. This CDR3 region has 16 residues. The CDR3 DNA follows: TGTGCCAGCAGCTTAGGGAGTAGCTCCTATAATTCACCCCTCCACTTT. Protein: CASSLGSSSYNSPLHF.

V and J are TRBV3-1 (or the pseudogene TRBV3-2) and TRBJ2-7; TRBD1 agrees at 7 bases. CDR1 and CDR2 from the germline V gene are LGHDT and YNNKEL (reference sequence). CDR3 length equals 14 residues. Trimming at V came to 4 bases and at J to 2 bases, leaving 5 bases not matched to a gene. This CDR3 is CASSPLGQTYEQYF. CDR3 DNA sequence: TGTGCCAGCAGCCCATTGGGACAGACCTACGAGCAGTACTTC.

The V gene is TRBV2, the J gene TRBJ1-1, with D possibly being TRBD1 (6 bases). V lost 2 bases, J lost 2 bases, and 15 bases lay in between. Looked up from germline, CDR1 is SNHLY and CDR2 is FYNNEI. The CDR3 extends over 16 amino acids. CDR3 nucleotide sequence: TGTGCCAGCAGTGAACTGCGGGGGGCGCTTAACACTGAAGCTTTCTTT. Encoded protein: CASSELRGALNTEAFF. The full variable domain, rest sourced from reference TRBV2 and TRBJ1-1, is EPEVTQTPSHQVTQMGQEVILRCVPISNHLYFYWYRQILGQKVEFLVSFYNNEISEKSEIFDDQFSVERPDGSNFTLKIRSTKLEDSAMYFCASSELRGALNTEAFFGQGTRLTVV.

V usage is TRBV27 and J usage is TRBJ2-1; D is ambiguous. This CDR3 contains 14 residues. The V end was cut by 6 bases, the J end by 2 bases, with 11 bases between. In germline, CDR1 is MNHEY, CDR2 SMNVEV (reference sequence). The CDR3 protein is CASSADSTYNEQFF. CDR3 DNA sequence: TGTGCCAGCAGCGCAGACTCCACCTACAATGAGCAGTTCTTC.

The chain couples TRBV10-1 to TRBJ2-4, with 7 bases identical to TRBD1. V dropped 7 bases and J dropped 1; count of bases not matched to a gene: 4. The CDR3 is made up of 14 amino acids. Germline V gives CDR1 WNHNN, CDR2 SYGVQD (reference sequence). The CDR3 DNA sequence: TGCGCCAGCACCCTGGACAGGGCCAAAAACATTCAGTACTTC. Protein: CASTLDRAKNIQYF.

This clone was seen a single time. The chain employs TRBV18 and TRBJ2-1; D is unresolved. The CDR3 length is 13 residues. The germline gives CDR1 KGHSH, CDR2 LQKENI. V lost 3 bases and J 3 bases, leaving 6 bases between the germline ends. CDR3 in DNA: TGTGCCAGCTCACCTGTACGCTACAATGAGCAGTTCTTC. The encoded protein is CASSPVRYNEQFF. The variable domain in full, with the rest retrieved from reference TRBV18 and TRBJ2-1, is NAGVMQNPRHLVRRRGQEARLRCSPMKGHSHVYWYRQLPEEGLKFMVYLQKENIIDESGMPKERFSAEFPKEGPSILRIQQVVRGDSAAYFCASSPVRYNEQFFGPGTRLTVL.

This clone was counted between two and nine times. The chain recombines TRBV5-1 with TRBJ2-7; 9 bases agree with TRBD2. This CDR3 has 14 amino acids. Germline CDR1 and CDR2: SGHRS and YFSETQ. J gave up 5 bases and V 3 bases, and 6 bases lay outside the gene matches. CDR3 in DNA: TGCGCCAGCAGCTCGGGACTAGCAGGCCACGAGCAGTACTTC. This gives the protein CASSSGLAGHEQYF.

This rearrangement joins TRBV27 to TRBJ1-1; 10 nucleotides align to TRBD1. The germline gives CDR1 MNHEY, CDR2 SMNVEV (reference sequence). This CDR3 comprises 14 residues. V gave up 5 bases and J gave up 4 bases; unmatched junction bases: 4. The CDR3 sequence is CASSGQGGVTEAFF. The CDR3 DNA sequence: TGTGCCAGCAGTGGACAGGGGGGCGTCACTGAAGCTTTCTTT.

The chain uses TRBV10-1 and TRBJ2-7; a weak D match, TRBD1 (6 bases). The V gene lost 0 bases and the J gene lost 3 bases, with 9 bases spanning the gap. Germline CDR1 and CDR2: WNHNN and SYGVQD (reference sequence). The CDR3 covers 14 residues. The CDR3 bases are TGCGCCAGCAGTGAGTCTAACAGGGTCTACGAGCAGTACTTC. Translated, it gives CASSESNRVYEQYF.

This chain joins TRBV4-1 and TRBJ1-1; 12 nucleotides align to TRBD1. Per the germline V gene, CDR1 is MGHRA and CDR2 is YSYEKL. The CDR3 is 14 amino acids. V gave up 3 bases and J gave up 6 bases; unmatched junction bases: 2. The CDR3 coding sequence is TGCGCCAGCAGCCAGCGGGACAGGGGGCCTGAAGCTTTCTTT. Its translation: CASSQRDRGPEAFF.

This rearrangement joins TRBV18 to TRBJ1-2; D not certain. CDR1 KGHSH and CDR2 LQKENI come from the germline V gene. The CDR3 totals 15 residues. V lost 1 base and J lost 4, with 13 bases in between. CDR3: CASSPQDRPGYGYTF. CDR3 nucleotide sequence: TGTGCCAGCTCACCACAGGATCGGCCAGGCTATGGCTACACCTTC.

The V gene is TRBV7-2, the J gene TRBJ1-1; weak D call: TRBD1 (6 bases). The CDR3 contains 14 residues. Germline values: CDR1 SGHTA, CDR2 FQGNSA. V was trimmed by 5 bases and J by 3 bases, leaving 13 bases between them. For the CDR3, the DNA is TGTGCCAGCAGCGCGATCGGGGGCGACACTGAAGCTTTCTTT. It encodes CASSAIGGDTEAFF.

The chain links TRBV19 to TRBJ2-3; D perhaps matches TRBD2 (6 bases). Deletions cut 9 bases from V and 0 bases from J, with 13 bases between. CDR1 LNHDA and CDR2 SQIVND come from the germline V gene (reference sequence). This CDR3 contains 14 residues. The CDR3 DNA reads TGTGCCAGCAGACTAGGATTTAGCACAGATACGCAGTATTTT. Translated: CASRLGFSTDTQYF.

The chain carries TRBV19 and TRBJ1-5; D unclear. Per the germline V gene, CDR1 is LNHDA and CDR2 is SQIVND (reference sequence). V was cut by 9 bases and J by 0 bases, with 6 bases left in between. The CDR3 covers 12 residues. CDR3 residues: CASGNSNQPQHF. CDR3 in DNA: TGTGCCAGCGGAAATAGCAATCAGCCCCAGCATTTT.

This sequence joins TRBV6-1 and TRBJ1-6, with 7 bases fitting TRBD1. Germline lookup yields CDR1 MNHNS and CDR2 SASEGT. V dropped 3 bases and J dropped 7; count of bases not matched to a gene: 9. This CDR3 has 16 residues. CDR3 DNA sequence: TGTGCCAGCAGTGAGATACAGGGACAGACAAATTCACCCCTCCACTTT. Translating it yields CASSEIQGQTNSPLHF.

The chain joins TRBV7-3 to TRBJ2-1, with TRBD2 matching 14 bases. Losses at the gene ends were 5 bases for V and 6 bases for J; bases not matched to a gene: 6. This CDR3 is 16 amino acids long. In germline, CDR1 is SGHTA, CDR2 FQGTGA. DNA of the CDR3: TGTGCCAGCAGCCCCCAGACTAGCGGGAGGGCCAATGAGCAGTTCTTC. Amino acid sequence: CASSPQTSGRANEQFF.

In this sample, this clone turned up a few times. The gene calls are TRBV6-5 and TRBJ2-2; no clear D. CDR3 length: 14 residues. V lost 8 bases and J lost 0, with 10 bases in between. The germline gives CDR1 MNHEY, CDR2 SVGAGI. The CDR3 coding sequence is TGTGCCAGCTGTTGGACGGCGAACACCGGGGAGCTGTTTTTT. It specifies CASCWTANTGELFF.

The chain uses TRBV2 and TRBJ1-1; TRBD1 matches at 7 bases. The CDR3 totals 14 residues. The junction had 13 bases not matched to a gene; V was cut back by 10 bases and J by 5 bases. Germline V lookup: CDR1 SNHLY, CDR2 FYNNEI. CDR3 nucleotides: TGTGCCACCTCATTTAGACAGGGAATAACTGAAGCTTTCTTT. It specifies CATSFRQGITEAFF.

This clone appeared a few times. The J gene is TRBJ1-3, the V gene TRBV30; a weak D match, TRBD1 (5 bases). The CDR3 sequence is 16 residues long. Trimming cost V 1 base and J 0 bases, with 13 bases left between them. CDR1 is GTSNPN, CDR2 SVGIG, per germline (reference sequence). The CDR3 is CAWSGLLGHSGNTIYF. The CDR3 nucleotides are TGTGCCTGGAGTGGTTTGCTTGGACACTCTGGAAACACCATATATTTT.

The gene calls are TRBV6-1 and TRBJ2-2; D is undetermined. V lost 0 bases to trimming and J lost 1 base, with 9 bases between them. The CDR3 consists of 16 residues. Per the germline V gene, CDR1 is MNHNS and CDR2 is SASEGT. The CDR3 loop is CASSEALSGNTGELFF. The CDR3 region has the DNA TGTGCCAGCAGTGAAGCGCTTTCAGGGAACACCGGGGAGCTGTTTTTT.

The V and J genes are TRBV18 and TRBJ2-5; D possibly corresponds to TRBD1 (5 bases). Germline CDR1 KGHSH, CDR2 LQKENI. V shed 3 bases and J shed 1 base, with 6 bases lying between them. This CDR3 region has 13 residues. Here the CDR3 DNA reads TGTGCCAGCTCACCGACAGTCCAAGAGACCCAGTACTTC. It yields the protein CASSPTVQETQYF.

The chain employs TRBV18 and TRBJ2-1; 13 bases are shared with TRBD2. V was clipped by 3 bases and J by 1 base; unmatched bases: 0. The germline gives CDR1 KGHSH, CDR2 LQKENI. This CDR3 comprises 16 residues. The CDR3 DNA sequence: TGTGCCAGCTCACCGACTAGCGGGAGGTCCTACAATGAGCAGTTCTTC. Translated, it gives CASSPTSGRSYNEQFF.

The V and J genes are TRBV7-9 and TRBJ1-2; no clear D gene. CDR3 length: 14 amino acids. V was cut by 2 bases and J by 0 bases, with 7 bases left in between. CDR1 is SEHNR and CDR2 is FQNEAQ in the germline V gene (reference sequence). CDR3 sequence reads: CASSLSGANYGYTF. The CDR3 DNA follows: TGTGCCAGCAGCTTATCCGGGGCTAACTATGGCTACACCTTC.

The rearrangement uses TRBV19 and TRBJ1-5, with 7 bases identical to TRBD1. Trimming cost V 6 bases and J 2 bases; bases outside gene matches: 7. There are 15 residues in the CDR3. Germline CDR1 reads LNHDA; CDR2 reads SQIVND (reference sequence). CDR3 bases: TGTGCCAGTAGGGAACAGGGGTGGGGCAATCAGCCCCAGCATTTT. The encoded protein is CASREQGWGNQPQHF.

CDR3 amino acids: CASRGADGGNTEAFF. The CDR3 coding sequence is TGCGCCAGCAGGGGGGCCGACGGAGGGAACACTGAAGCTTTCTTT. The V call is TRBV5-1, the J call TRBJ1-1; D perhaps matches TRBD1 (6 bases). CDR3 length: 15 residues. V was shortened by 5 bases and J by 1 base, with 15 bases between the two germline ends. CDR1 is SGHRS, CDR2 YFSETQ, per germline. The full variable domain, its missing parts supplied by reference TRBV5-1 and TRBJ1-1, is KAGVTQTPRYLIKTRGQQVTLSCSPISGHRSVSWYQQTPGQGLQFLFEYFSETQRNKGNFPGRFSGRQFSNSRSEMNVSTLELGDSALYLCASRGADGGNTEAFFGQGTRLTVV.

The V gene is TRBV12-3 or TRBV12-4, the J gene TRBJ1-4; D remains unclear. This CDR3 comprises 12 residues. The V gene lost 5 bases and the J gene lost 5 bases, with 6 bases spanning the gap. The CDR3 is CASSVTNEKLFF. In DNA, the CDR3 is TGTGCCAGCAGTGTAACAAATGAAAAACTGTTTTTT.

The V and J genes are TRBV6-5 and TRBJ1-5; the D gene is possibly TRBD1 (6 bases). This CDR3 spans 12 amino acids. The germline V gene encodes CDR1 MNHEY and CDR2 SVGAGI. The germline V and J ends were trimmed by 6 bases and 9 bases, with 12 bases remaining between them. In DNA, the CDR3 is TGTGCCAGCAGCGAGGAGGACAGGCCCCAGCATTTT. This sequence encodes CASSEEDRPQHF.